Detailed here is one TCR beta chain. Its antigen is as yet unknown. The sample comes from a study of CD8 T cell repertoires and HIV-1 epitope variants. Overall study context: Control wells had CMV/EBV/flu peptides, negative Ebola AY9, or no peptide.

Only in-frame clones appear in the TCRdb table, and some are missing; sequencing was by immunoSEQ multiplex PCR. The sample shows 4,500 to 6,000 clones, 55% to 80% of them seen only once. The length of the CDR3 is 14 residues. V was clipped by 3 bases and J by 3 bases, with 9 bases between them. Germline CDR1 and CDR2: ENHRY and SYGVKD. The chain has TRBV10-3 and TRBJ2-1; D is unresolved. The sample comprised cultured CD8+ T cells derived from PBMCs. The clonotype was recovered from a male donor with HIV. CDR3 sequence (DNA): TGTGCCATCAGTGAAAGGACGCTCTACAATGAGCAGTTCTTC. Its translation is CAISERTLYNEQFF.